The sequence of this TCR beta chain was determined in a study of blood T cell repertoires in COVID-19. Study as a whole: Sites in the United States, Italy and Spain provided acute and convalescent COVID-19 samples.

The CDR3 totals 11 residues. V shed 6 bases and J shed 10 bases, with 10 bases lying between them. Germline V lookup: CDR1 SNHLY, CDR2 FYNNEI. Here immunoSEQ multiplex PCR was the method, and the copy in TCRdb shows in-frame clones only, minus some. The sample carries approximately 76,000 clones, around nine tenths recorded once. The TCR was taken from a woman in her sixties or seventies with acute or convalescent COVID-19. Input material: peripheral blood. The chain links TRBV2 to TRBJ2-1; maybe TRBD2 (6 bases). This chain's CDR3 is CASSLREEQFF. The CDR3 nucleotides are TGTGCCAGCAGCCTTCGGGAGGAGCAGTTCTTC. Looking up the rest from reference TRBV2 and TRBJ2-1 gives the full variable domain: EPEVTQTPSHQVTQMGQEVILRCVPISNHLYFYWYRQILGQKVEFLVSFYNNEISEKSEIFDDQFSVERPDGSNFTLKIRSTKLEDSAMYFCASSLREEQFFGPGTRLTVL.